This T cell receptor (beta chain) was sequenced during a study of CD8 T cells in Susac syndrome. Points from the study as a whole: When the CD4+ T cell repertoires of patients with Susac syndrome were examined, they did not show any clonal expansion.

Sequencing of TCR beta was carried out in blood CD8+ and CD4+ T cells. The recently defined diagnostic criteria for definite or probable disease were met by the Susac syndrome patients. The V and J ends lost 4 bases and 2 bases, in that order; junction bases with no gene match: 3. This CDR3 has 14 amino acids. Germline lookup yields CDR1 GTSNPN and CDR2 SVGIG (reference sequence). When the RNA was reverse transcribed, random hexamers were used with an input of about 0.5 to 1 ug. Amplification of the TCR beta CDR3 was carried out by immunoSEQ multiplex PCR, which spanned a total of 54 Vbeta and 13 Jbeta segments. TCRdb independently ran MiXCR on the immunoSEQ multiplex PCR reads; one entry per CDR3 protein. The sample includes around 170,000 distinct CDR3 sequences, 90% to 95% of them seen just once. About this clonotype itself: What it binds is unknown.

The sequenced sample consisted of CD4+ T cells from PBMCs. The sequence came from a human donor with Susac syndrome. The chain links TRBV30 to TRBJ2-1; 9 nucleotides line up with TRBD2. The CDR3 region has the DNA TGTGCCTGGAAAGGCGGGGGGGCCTACAATGAGCAGTTCTTC. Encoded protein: CAWKGGGAYNEQFF.